One sample yielded the 21 T cell receptor beta chains listed below, sequenced in a study of STAT5B mutations in CD4+ large granular lymphocyte leukemia. The data were produced by immunoSEQ multiplex PCR, yet TCRdb's version contains in-frame clones alone and is incomplete. Of around 10,000 clones detected, roughly 80% appear once; the ten largest clones hold about 72%. Sequencing used PBMCs. These receptors all stem from a man aged 55 to 70 with CD4+ T-cell large granular lymphocyte leukemia.

The V gene is TRBV28, the J gene TRBJ2-1, with 9 bases identical to TRBD2. With 10 bases clipped from V and 0 bases from J, the junction kept 10 bases outside the gene matches. The CDR3 runs to 16 residues. Germline V gene lookup returns CDR1 MDHEN and CDR2 SYDVKM. CDR3 DNA: TGTGCCATTTCTAGCGGGACCACCAGCTCCTACAATGAGCAGTTCTTC. Translated: CAISSGTTSSYNEQFF.

This chain connects TRBV30 to TRBJ2-4, with no clear D. V was shortened by 3 bases and J by 0 bases, with 15 bases between the two germline ends. In germline, CDR1 is GTSNPN, CDR2 SVGIG (reference sequence). The CDR3 contains 16 residues. The CDR3 sequence: CAWSTVAQIAKNIQYF. As DNA, the CDR3 is TGTGCCTGGAGCACCGTAGCTCAAATAGCCAAAAACATTCAGTACTTC.

The chain joins TRBV7-9 to TRBJ1-1; possibly TRBD1 for D (5 bases). The germline CDR1 and CDR2 sequences are SEHNR and FQNEAQ (reference sequence). V was trimmed by 5 bases and J by 6 bases, leaving 19 bases between them. CDR3 length: 15 amino acids. The CDR3 nucleotides are TGTGCCAGCAGCGAGAAGGGGCGGGAGGTGGCTGAAGCTTTCTTT. It translates to CASSEKGREVAEAFF. The variable domain in full, completed from reference TRBV7-9 and TRBJ1-1, reads DTGVSQNPRHKITKRGQNVTFRCDPISEHNRLYWYRQTLGQGPEFLTYFQNEAQLEKSRLLSDRFSAERPKGSFSTLEIQRTEQGDSAMYLCASSEKGREVAEAFFGQGTRLTVV.

The chain employs TRBV14 and TRBJ2-7, with a tentative D call TRBD2 (5 bases). The V and J ends lost 4 bases and 3 bases respectively, with 16 bases between them. CDR1 SGHDN and CDR2 FVKESK come from the germline V gene. CDR3 size: 15 residues. This chain's CDR3 is CASSPLISRGYEQYF. The DNA of the CDR3 is TGTGCCAGCAGCCCACTCATCTCCCGGGGCTACGAGCAGTACTTC.

V usage is TRBV28 and J usage is TRBJ2-6, with TRBD1 identical over 9 bases. With 2 bases clipped from V and 0 bases from J, the junction kept 5 bases outside the gene matches. The CDR3 is made up of 18 amino acids. In germline, CDR1 is MDHEN, CDR2 SYDVKM. The CDR3 DNA follows: TGTGCCAGCAGTTTAGGGGACAGGGTTCGCTCTGGGGCCAACGTCCTGACTTTC. Translated: CASSLGDRVRSGANVLTF.

V and J are TRBV9 and TRBJ2-3, with D perhaps being TRBD1 or TRBD2 (6 bases each). The CDR3 runs 16 residues. Trimming took 3 bases from V and 1 from J, leaving 15 bases between them. In germline, CDR1 is SGDLS, CDR2 YYNGEE. The CDR3 DNA reads TGTGCCAGCAGCGGGGTCGGAGGGGGTGGCACAGATACGCAGTATTTT. This codes for CASSGVGGGGTDTQYF.

V gene TRBV10-1 combines with J gene TRBJ1-6; D unresolved. The ends were cut back, 3 bases at V and 7 bases at J, with 13 bases in the middle. Germline values: CDR1 WNHNN, CDR2 SYGVQD (reference sequence). CDR3 length: 15 residues. CDR3 in amino acids: CASSEVPSPNSPLHF. CDR3 bases: TGCGCCAGCAGTGAAGTGCCCTCGCCGAATTCACCCCTCCACTTT.

This chain uses TRBV28 with TRBJ1-1; D may be TRBD1 (5 bases). The CDR3 sequence is 14 residues long. Trimming removed 7 bases from V and 1 base from J, with 13 bases in between. The germline V gene encodes CDR1 MDHEN and CDR2 SYDVKM. The CDR3 nucleotides are TGTGCCAGCAAGTCCGGGGGTTCGAACACTGAAGCTTTCTTT. Its translation: CASKSGGSNTEAFF.

The genes are TRBV27 and TRBJ1-5; D remains ambiguous. The CDR3 totals 13 residues. Per the germline V gene, CDR1 is MNHEY and CDR2 is SMNVEV (reference sequence). The V end was cut by 0 bases, the J end by 9 bases, with 9 bases between. The CDR3, as DNA: TGTGCCAGCAGTTTATCTGAGCGGGCGCCCCAGCATTTT. Its protein product is CASSLSERAPQHF.

V and J are TRBV6-1 and TRBJ2-2, with D perhaps matching TRBD1 or TRBD2 (5 bases each). This CDR3 has 14 residues. Germline V CDR1 and CDR2: MNHNS, SASEGT. V was trimmed by 3 bases and J by 4 bases, leaving 9 bases between them. The CDR3 sequence is CASSDLGPTGELFF. CDR3 coding DNA: TGTGCCAGCAGTGATTTGGGACCCACCGGGGAGCTGTTTTTT.

This rearrangement joins TRBV6-5 to TRBJ2-1, with 13 bases fitting TRBD2. Germline V gene lookup returns CDR1 MNHEY and CDR2 SVGAGI. CDR3 length: 14 amino acids. V lost 7 bases, J lost 8 bases, and 5 bases stayed unmatched. The DNA of the CDR3 is TGTGCCAGCACGGGACTAGCGGGAAACGATGAGCAGTTCTTC. Translating gives CASTGLAGNDEQFF.

The chain recombines TRBV7-2 with TRBJ2-1; D gene uncertain. V was clipped by 7 bases and J by 10 bases, with 17 bases between them. The germline V gene encodes CDR1 SGHTA and CDR2 FQGNSA. The CDR3 runs to 13 residues. The CDR3 protein is CASNHLNEQEQFF. The CDR3 region has the DNA TGTGCCAGCAACCATCTTAACGAACAAGAGCAGTTCTTC.

This clone was counted a few times. The V call is TRBV11-3, the J call TRBJ2-7, with a tentative D call TRBD2 (7 bases). V was shortened by 4 bases and J by 2 bases, with 18 bases between the two germline ends. The germline V gene has CDR1 SGHNT and CDR2 YENEEA. The CDR3 totals 16 residues. The chain's CDR3 is CASSSERGGGTYEQYF. As DNA, the CDR3 is TGTGCCAGCAGCTCGGAAAGGGGCGGGGGCACCTACGAGCAGTACTTC. Full variable domain (outside the CDR3, taken from reference TRBV11-3 and TRBJ2-7): EAGVVQSPRYKIIEKKQPVAFWCNPISGHNTLYWYLQNLGQGPELLIRYENEEAVDDSQLPKDRFSAERLKGVDSTLKIQPAELGDSAVYLCASSSERGGGTYEQYFGPGTRLTVT.

The genes are TRBV28 and TRBJ2-7; tentatively, D is TRBD2 (5 bases). The length of the CDR3 is 16 residues. V was trimmed by 2 bases and J by 6 bases, leaving 20 bases between them. Germline V gives CDR1 MDHEN, CDR2 SYDVKM. The CDR3 DNA is TGTGCCAGCAGTTTAGATAGTATAGGGAGATGGGGCGAGCAGTACTTC. Amino acids: CASSLDSIGRWGEQYF.

This clone has more than one count but fewer than ten. The genes are TRBV19 and TRBJ2-1; 9 bases are a match to TRBD2. The CDR3 length is 15 residues. The V gene's germline CDR1 is LNHDA and CDR2 SQIVND (reference sequence). With V trimmed by 5 bases and J by 10 bases, 12 bases remained unmatched. This CDR3 reads CASSFTGTSIKEQFF. CDR3 nucleotides: TGTGCCAGTAGTTTCACCGGGACTAGCATCAAGGAGCAGTTCTTC.

CDR3 amino acids: CASSTTDTQYF. In nucleotides, the CDR3 is TGTGCCAGCAGCACCACAGATACGCAGTATTTT. The rearrangement links TRBV6-5 to TRBJ2-3; D is unclear. The CDR3 extends over 11 amino acids. V lost 6 bases and J 2 bases, leaving 3 bases between the germline ends. The V gene's germline CDR1 is MNHEY and CDR2 SVGAGI.

This clone showed up just a few times. V and J are TRBV27 and TRBJ1-1; D perhaps matches TRBD1 (5 bases). Germline CDR1 is MNHEY and CDR2 is SMNVEV (reference sequence). This CDR3 contains 12 residues. V lost 3 bases and J 6 bases, leaving 8 bases between the germline ends. The CDR3 DNA reads TGTGCCAGCAGTTTCTTGGGGGCTGAAGCTTTCTTT. Amino acid sequence: CASSFLGAEAFF.

The J gene is TRBJ2-7, the V gene TRBV11-2; tentatively, D is TRBD2 (7 bases). The CDR3 consists of 16 residues. CDR1 and CDR2 from the germline V gene are SGHAT and FQNNGV. Trimming took off 5 bases at V and 2 bases at J, with 19 bases between the two ends. The CDR3 loop is CASSKLGGRGAYEQYF. The CDR3 coding sequence is TGTGCCAGCAGCAAGTTGGGGGGCCGGGGGGCCTACGAGCAGTACTTC.

The genes are TRBV7-8 and TRBJ2-7; D tentatively reads TRBD1 or TRBD2 (5 bases each). The germline V gene has CDR1 SGHVS and CDR2 FQNEAQ. Trimming cost V 3 bases and J 0 bases, with 12 bases left between them. The CDR3 loop spans 15 amino acids. The CDR3 loop reads CASSFGTYGSYEQYF. The CDR3, as DNA: TGTGCCAGCAGCTTCGGGACCTACGGCTCCTACGAGCAGTACTTC. Looking up the rest from reference TRBV7-8 and TRBJ2-7 gives the full variable domain: GAGVSQSPRYKVAKRGQDVALRCDPISGHVSLFWYQQALGQGPEFLTYFQNEAQLDKSGLPSDRFFAERPEGSVSTLKIQRTQQEDSAVYLCASSFGTYGSYEQYFGPGTRLTVT.

This chain uses TRBV9 with TRBJ1-3; perhaps TRBD1 as D (6 bases). Germline CDR1 SGDLS, CDR2 YYNGEE. The CDR3 length is 15 residues. V was pared by 3 bases and J by 2 bases, with 12 bases between. CDR3 DNA sequence: TGTGCCAGCAGCGCCACAGGGCAGGCTGGAAACACCATATATTTT. Protein sequence: CASSATGQAGNTIYF.

This sequence joins TRBV7-8 and TRBJ2-3; D is uncertain. The CDR3 is 18 residues long. The V gene's germline CDR1 is SGHVS and CDR2 FQNEAQ. Trimming took 1 base from V and 2 from J, leaving 19 bases between them. Here the CDR3 reads CASSLVGRSSQPTDTQYF. The CDR3 DNA follows: TGTGCCAGCAGCTTAGTCGGCAGAAGCTCCCAACCCACAGATACGCAGTATTTT.